A single sample gave rise to the 20 T cell receptor beta chains below, sequenced in a study of Graves' ophthalmopathy and Graves' hyperthyroidism. The sequenced template was RNA, covering the TCR beta CDR3 region. First-round RT-PCR used HTBI primers; second-round multiplex PCR followed. TCRdb re-called the multiplex PCR reads with MiXCR, one entry per CDR3 protein. The table lists fewer than 600,000 distinct CDR3 sequences, approximately 15% of them singletons, with more than 8.5% in the top ten. The material sequenced was blood. The receptors here all came from a woman in her twenties or thirties with Graves' ophthalmopathy.

About this clonotype itself: This sequence may be a read error, since a much larger clone differs from it by one base. The chain recombines TRBV3-1 with TRBJ1-1; a weak D match, TRBD1 (5 bases). Germline V CDR1 and CDR2: LGHDT, YNNKEL (reference sequence). This CDR3 spans 15 amino acids. The CDR3 here is CASSRETGTVVKACF. In DNA, the CDR3 is TGTGCCAGCAGCCGCGAAACAGGTACCGTCGTCAAAGCTTGCTTT.

This clonotype was counted ten times or more. This rearrangement joins TRBV13 to TRBJ2-7; 10 bases are a match to TRBD1. The CDR3 is made up of 15 amino acids. The V segment lost 5 bases and the J segment 0 bases; nucleotides outside the gene matches: 4. Germline V lookup: CDR1 PRHDT, CDR2 FYEKMQ (reference sequence). The CDR3 loop is CASSKGTGVSYEQYF. Written as DNA, the CDR3 is TGTGCCAGCAGCAAGGGGACAGGGGTCTCCTACGAGCAGTACTTC.

This clonotype occurred many times. The chain combines TRBV4-1 with TRBJ2-5; D remains unclear. Germline V gene data show CDR1 as MGHRA and CDR2 as YSYEKL. The CDR3 sequence is 15 residues long. Trimming removed 4 bases at V and 5 bases at J, with 17 bases between. As DNA, the CDR3 is TGCGCCAGCAGCCGCACGGTTTCCGGTGCGGAGACCCAGTACTTC. The encoded protein is CASSRTVSGAETQYF.

This clonotype has only a few counts. The gene calls are TRBV18 and TRBJ2-7, with 9 bases aligning to TRBD1. V shed 1 base, J shed 5 bases, and the junction held 6 bases outside the gene matches. This CDR3 has 15 residues. Germline CDR1 is KGHSH and CDR2 is LQKENI. The CDR3 loop reads CASSPRQGDVDEQYF. CDR3 in DNA: TGTGCCAGCTCACCACGACAGGGGGACGTCGACGAGCAGTACTTC.

Many counts were recorded for this clonotype. This rearrangement joins TRBV27 to TRBJ2-7; the D gene could be TRBD1 or TRBD2 (6 bases each). The V end lost 1 base, the J end lost 4 bases, and 11 bases lay between the germline ends. The germline V gene encodes CDR1 MNHEY and CDR2 SMNVEV (reference sequence). CDR3 length: 14 residues. The CDR3 sequence is CASSLLGGPYEQYF. Written as DNA, the CDR3 is TGTGCCAGCAGTTTATTGGGGGGCCCATACGAGCAGTACTTC.

This clonotype was seen many times. This chain connects TRBV28 to TRBJ2-7; D is ambiguous. This CDR3 is 13 amino acids long. V lost 5 bases and J lost 6, with 14 bases in between. The germline V gene encodes CDR1 MDHEN and CDR2 SYDVKM. CDR3 protein: CASSNWAGPEQYF. Written as DNA, the CDR3 is TGTGCCAGCAGTAACTGGGCTGGCCCCGAGCAGTACTTC.

This clonotype came up many times. The chain links TRBV11-2 to TRBJ1-6; 7 nucleotides match TRBD1. Germline V CDR1 and CDR2: SGHAT, FQNNGV. The CDR3 spans 14 residues. With V trimmed by 5 bases and J by 6 bases, 4 bases remained unmatched. In DNA form, the CDR3 reads TGTGCCAGCAGCCCTACAGGGGCTAATTCACCCCTCCACTTT. This codes for CASSPTGANSPLHF.

Ten or more counts support this clonotype. V usage is TRBV2 and J usage is TRBJ1-2; D perhaps matches TRBD1 (5 bases). The CDR3 is 13 residues long. CDR1 SNHLY and CDR2 FYNNEI come from the germline V gene. Trimming removed 4 bases at V and 1 base at J, with 7 bases between. The CDR3: CASSAQVNYGYTF. DNA for the CDR3: TGTGCCAGCAGTGCACAGGTTAACTATGGCTACACCTTC.

This clonotype has a handful of counts. The rearrangement joins TRBV6-1 to TRBJ2-7; D might be TRBD1 (6 bases). The V end lost 4 bases, the J end lost 3 bases, and 16 bases lay between the germline ends. The length of the CDR3 is 15 residues. Germline CDR1 is MNHNS and CDR2 is SASEGT. This chain's CDR3 is CASSGRQALRYEQYF. The CDR3 DNA reads as TGTGCCAGCAGTGGACGACAGGCGCTTCGCTACGAGCAGTACTTC.

For this clonotype: The germline gene is not matched at one end of the junction; a read error may be the cause. The rearrangement links TRBV18 to TRBJ2-5, with D tentatively TRBD1 (5 bases). Germline assignment: CDR1 KGHSH and CDR2 LQKENI. This CDR3 is built from 12 residues. The CDR3 region is CASSPGQDTQYF. For the CDR3, the DNA is TGTGCCAGCTCACCGGGGCAAGATACCCAGTACTTC.

This clonotype was counted a few times. The genes are TRBV2 and TRBJ2-7; 13 bases are a match to TRBD2. V was clipped by 8 bases and J by 7 bases; unmatched bases: 8. Germline assignment: CDR1 SNHLY and CDR2 FYNNEI. This CDR3 region has 14 residues. The CDR3 reads CASGGLAGVEEQYF. The CDR3 DNA is TGTGCCAGCGGTGGACTAGCGGGAGTGGAGGAGCAGTACTTC. Together with reference TRBV2 and TRBJ2-7, the CDR3 gives the full variable domain: EPEVTQTPSHQVTQMGQEVILRCVPISNHLYFYWYRQILGQKVEFLVSFYNNEISEKSEIFDDQFSVERPDGSNFTLKIRSTKLEDSAMYFCASGGLAGVEEQYFGPGTRLTVT.

The table lists this clonotype with many counts. The chain recombines TRBV28 with TRBJ1-2; no clear D. Germline CDR1 is MDHEN and CDR2 is SYDVKM. The CDR3 consists of 13 residues. The V and J ends lost 3 bases and 4 bases respectively, with 9 bases between them. The chain's CDR3 is CASSFPSFYGYTF. CDR3 coding DNA: TGTGCCAGCAGTTTCCCCAGCTTCTATGGCTACACCTTC.

This clonotype has a count of ten or more. As DNA, the CDR3 is TGCGCCAGCAGCTGGGAAACTTTAGTCATCGACGAGCAGTACTTC. The encoded protein is CASSWETLVIDEQYF. The chain couples TRBV4-1 to TRBJ2-7; D remains unclear. CDR1 is MGHRA and CDR2 is YSYEKL in the germline V gene. Trimming cost V 5 bases and J 5 bases, with 19 bases left between them. The CDR3 has 15 amino acids.

This clonotype was recorded many times. The V and J genes are TRBV6-5 and TRBJ2-7; D uncertain. V lost 7 bases, J lost 5 bases, and 12 bases lay in between. Germline-derived CDR1 and CDR2 are MNHEY and SVGAGI. The CDR3 consists of 12 residues. Here the CDR3 DNA reads TGTGCCAGCAAGATGACGGAAAACGAGCAGTACTTC. It encodes CASKMTENEQYF.

There are many counts of this clonotype. The gene calls are TRBV10-3 and TRBJ1-3; D is undetermined. The germline V gene encodes CDR1 ENHRY and CDR2 SYGVKD. This CDR3 is 12 amino acids long. V was trimmed by 8 bases and J by 1 base, leaving 6 bases between them. The CDR3: CAIHGSGNTIYF. The CDR3 DNA follows: TGTGCCATCCATGGATCTGGAAACACCATATATTTT.

This clonotype appeared a few times. The junction shows a germline mismatch at one end, possibly a read error. J is TRBJ2-7 and V is TRBV11-1; D possibly uses TRBD1 or TRBD2 (5 bases each). Germline CDR1 reads SGHAT; CDR2 reads FQDESV (reference sequence). CDR3 length equals 16 residues. CDR3 sequence: CASSLRGLLPFYDQYF. CDR3 nucleotides: TGTGCCAGCAGCTTACGGGGCCTCCTCCCCTTCTACGATCAGTACTTC.

In this sample, this clonotype turned up many times. A much larger clone lies a single base off, so this may be a read error. The chain carries TRBV7-9 and TRBJ2-5; D perhaps matches TRBD1 (6 bases). CDR3 length equals 13 residues. The germline V gene has CDR1 SEHNR and CDR2 FQNEAQ (reference sequence). CDR3: CASSPTGRETKYF. CDR3 in DNA: TGTGCCAGCAGTCCCACAGGGCGAGAGACCAAGTACTTC.

This clonotype was observed once. For the CDR3, the DNA is TGTGCCAGCAGTTTAGGATTAGGGGTACATCAGCCCCAGCATTTT. Its translation: CASSLGLGVHQPQHF. The V and J genes are TRBV27 and TRBJ1-5, with D perhaps TRBD1 (5 bases). Trimming removed 2 bases at V and 5 bases at J, with 13 bases between. CDR1 and CDR2 from the germline V gene are MNHEY and SMNVEV (reference sequence). The CDR3 runs to 15 residues.

This clonotype was picked up many times. V and J are TRBV19 and TRBJ1-6; TRBD1 aligns across 8 bases. Germline CDR1 and CDR2: LNHDA and SQIVND (reference sequence). The CDR3 length is 16 residues. Trimming at V came to 6 bases and at J to 7 bases, leaving 11 bases not matched to a gene. The DNA for the CDR3 is TGTGCCAGTAGGCCCACGGACAGGGTTGTGAATTCACCCCTCCACTTT. This encodes CASRPTDRVVNSPLHF.

This chain uses TRBV30 with TRBJ2-7; the D gene is possibly TRBD1 (5 bases). Germline assignment: CDR1 GTSNPN and CDR2 SVGIG (reference sequence). Trimming removed 1 base from V and 4 bases from J, with 5 bases in between. The CDR3 sequence is 11 residues long. CDR3 coding DNA: TGTGCCTGGAGTGACAGGTACGAGCAGTACTTC. It specifies CAWSDRYEQYF.